The sequence of this T cell receptor (beta chain) was determined in a study of cytomegalovirus exposure and HLA in healthy donors (dated by TCRdb to the late 2010s). Concerning the study at large: In an earlier analysis of 587 of the donors, around 300 Gb of sequence data and some 100 million unique TCR beta sequences from about 180 million T cells were reported. In an earlier analysis of more than 550 of the donors, high-throughput TCR beta sequencing was used to judge whether each TCR beta V gene segment behaved as functional or pseudogenic. Besides the first cohort of hundreds of subjects, a separate validation cohort made up of 120 different subjects was used. The study aimed to test whether cataloging public T cell receptors could reveal signatures of past pathogen exposure. Donor age, sex, ethnicity and CMV serostatus were compiled together with the repertoire data. Typing coverage differed by locus: A, B, C, DRB1 and DQB1 were typed in roughly 629-640 donors, DQA1 in about 500, DPA1 in around 600, and DPB1 in just under 490. An early release covering about 600 HLA-typed donors comprised 300 to 350 gigabases of sequencing data and tens of millions of unique TCR sequences. Among over 350 genotyped donors of the cohort, an average of about 240,000 unique TCR beta nucleotide sequences were sequenced per donor, around 20% of them non-productive. The study used immunosequencing to profile the T cell repertoires of several hundred subjects and linked those repertoires to cytomegalovirus serostatus. All discovery cohort repertoires had been generated on a single sequencing platform. Several DR-DQ haplotypes were handled as single units for association and clustering because linkage in the cohort was strong. Among the roughly 370 genotyped donors, roughly 80% belonged to the genetic ancestry cluster associated with self-reported Caucasian donors. Rather than drawing on any new phenotypic data, the later analysis identified candidate immune exposures from TCR beta sequences and the way those sequences occurred across donors. The study combined high-throughput TCR immunosequencing, statistical association of individual TCRs with disease status, and machine learning to predict cytomegalovirus infection status. To study patterns of TCR occurrence, a later analysis re-analyzed previously published TCR beta repertoires from 666 donors and added high-resolution HLA genotyping. HLA typing included class I and class II loci at four-digit resolution. Genome-wide SNP genotypes for about three fifths of the 666 donors were used in a later genetic analysis, which treated that subset as a discovery cohort. On the study overall, not on this receptor specifically: In the study, about 150 TCR beta chains were listed as associated with cytomegalovirus. In a later genetic analysis, fewer N-insertions in productive TCRs were reported among donors in an Asian-associated ancestry cluster than the roughly 710-donor mean. Roughly uniform sequencing depth across donors was assumed in presence/absence analyses, although this assumption may not hold. The cohort was sequenced for TCR beta chains only, and without alpha or paired-chain data the features that could be detected were limited. Cytomegalovirus status was reported to be diagnosed by the classifier with high specificity and sensitivity in both the original and validation cohorts. Linkage disequilibrium might explain the correlated functional status among segregating V segments, but an unknown experimental factor could not be excluded. Because HLA typing was unavailable for some donors at each locus, only the typed subset was used in association tests. At a false discovery rate of 0.05, a later analysis linked approximately 18,000 TCR beta sequences to specific HLA alleles. The sequencing pipeline was judged likely to have produced a cluster of highly shared sequence variants as a technical artifact. In a later analysis, several top co-occurrence clusters were reported to appear linked to parvovirus B19, influenza, CMV and Epstein-Barr virus. An association between a missense DCLRE1C variant and V-gene and J-gene trimming of TCR beta chains was found in a later genetic analysis and replicated in an independent cohort. According to a later analysis, most CMV-associated TCR beta chains appeared to be HLA-restricted, and the HLA associations seemed to be driven largely by CMV exposure. For the cohort, immune exposure information was limited to CMV serostatus. When HLA alleles, especially DR and DQ, strongly co-occurred, attributing TCR associations to individual alleles was difficult. While some public TCRs were present in many individuals, most TCR sequences turned up only very rarely across donors. Because counts were too low, around 17 rarely observed V segments, including chromosome 9 orphons, were left out of the earlier analysis of 500 to 750 of the donors. A further reported finding was that TCR beta sequences accurately predicted the HLA-A and HLA-B alleles for most subjects in the first cohort. In an earlier analysis of approximately 600 of the donors, most TCR beta V segments were observed in productive rearrangements about 87% or about 30% of the time, broadly matching IMGT annotations. In a later analysis, HLA-associated TCR beta chains showed more clonal expansion and lower generation probabilities than non-associated chains that were equally common. According to the authors, the approach could potentially be generalized to other disease states and immunological phenotypes. In vitro tests confirmed that a few of the cytomegalovirus-associated TCR beta chains recognize cytomegalovirus antigens. A later analysis found that TCR association rates varied across HLA loci, with DRB1 alleles showing the most associated TCRs and HLA-C alleles the fewest.

Only one count was recorded for this clone. Its cognate antigen has yet to be identified. Qualities for individual bases were not recorded, and no much larger clone is one base off. The cohort consisted of 666 healthy bone marrow donors. All cohort members were sampled while nominally healthy, although unrecorded immune exposures were likely present. The donor tested CMV seronegative, placing the donor among the 350 or so seronegative members of the cohort. A peripheral blood sample was collected from each donor, and TCR beta sequencing was performed on peripheral blood mononuclear cells. The Qiagen DNeasy Blood Extraction Kit was used to extract genomic DNA from the blood cell samples. The library was built by means of the immunoSEQ multiplex PCR assay. For the multiplex PCR, a mixture combining 60 forward primers for TCR Vbeta segments and 13 reverse primers for TCR Jbeta segments was used. A multiplex PCR assay on genomic DNA amplified the CDR3 region of rearranged TCR beta genes. The amplified TCR beta libraries were sequenced on the Illumina HiSeq System as 87-base-pair reads. As for how the authors treated the data: Across the roughly 700 repertoires, a later analysis counted 78 million or so unique TCR beta chains, approximately 10 million of which were shared by at least two donors. Raw reads were error-corrected and collapsed into unique sequences by a nearest-neighbor algorithm in which closely related sequences were merged to remove PCR and sequencing errors. V, D and J gene segments were assigned by aligning CDR3 sequences to IMGT reference sequences. For a sequence to be retained, at least a six-nucleotide match to both a V gene segment and a J gene segment was required. Rearrangements were called productive when the CDR3 lacked stop codons and stayed in frame with V and J; all others were non-productive. CDR3 was defined according to IMGT convention as the region running from the second conserved V-encoded cysteine to the conserved J-encoded phenylalanine. The earlier analysis of about 590 of the donors excluded sequences that lacked an unambiguous match to a single V gene segment. An earlier analysis of roughly 590 of the donors called V segments functional above 56.7% productive rearrangements and segregating when the between-donor standard deviation exceeded 5%. To diagnose cytomegalovirus status from the catalog of TCR beta chain sequences, a statistical classification framework was built. A later analysis assigned V and J genes by comparing TCR nucleotide sequences with IMGT/GENE-DB human TR gene sequences. A later analysis assigned CDR3 sequences and most-parsimonious VDJ recombination scenarios with the TCRdist pipeline. In a later analysis, each TCR beta chain was defined by its CDR3 amino acid sequence together with its V-gene family, and reads without a unique V-gene family were excluded. In a later analysis, 450 to 600 highly shared, low-generation-probability nucleotide sequences were removed to address suspected cross-contamination and a sequencing artifact. For each public chain, a later analysis derived a clonal expansion index from normalized ranks of inferred template counts within each repertoire. A later analysis computed generation probabilities with a VDJ recombination model fitted to out-of-frame rearrangements, and checked the results against IGoR. A later analysis scored TCR-TCR, TCR-HLA and TCR-CMV co-occurrence with hypergeometric tests, applying a repertoire-size bias correction to TCR pairs. In a later analysis, false discovery rates were estimated by permuting HLA or CMV assignments 20 times. In a later analysis, co-occurring TCRs were grouped using DBSCAN, with TCRdist sequence similarity added in when clustering inside HLA-allele-positive subsets. Repertoires with fewer than 30,000 or more than 120,000 public chains were left out of co-occurrence clustering, as were about five repertoires with anomalous nucleotide sharing. The source is immuneACCESS, and TCRdb retained only in-frame sequences with V and J called. Part of the clones is not carried over; for the studies checked, unresolved V genes explain less than half of this, and the remainder is unexplained. That table gives V, J and clone size, and the DNA gave D and trimming. Counted in this sample were roughly 170,000 clones; roughly 80% of them appeared once. The ten most abundant clones make up more than 0.85% of the sample.

Sequences were obtained from PBMCs. This TCR derives from a man younger than 40 in good health and CMV-seronegative.

The nucleotide sequence reads TGCGCCAGCAGCCTAGGACAGGACTCCTACGAGCAGTACTTC. Its protein is CASSLGQDSYEQYF. The V and J genes are TRBV4-1 and TRBJ2-7; TRBD1 matches 7 bases in the middle. At the junction V is shortened by 4 bases and J by 0 bases; bases outside the gene matches: 3. The CDR1 and CDR2 encoded by the germline V gene are MGHRA and YSYEKL. The CDR3 goes from the cysteine to the phenylalanine over 14 residues. Only the CDR3 region is kept as DNA, spanning 42 bases read in frame from base 1.